Below, one TCR beta chain is given with its context. A read error may produce the germline difference seen at one junction end. Co-extracting RNA and DNA was done with roughly 17-32 mg of unsorted bulk tissue as input. The CDR3 contains 12 residues. This sample was included in a study of tumor-infiltrating lymphocytes in primary liver carcinoma. Starting material of about 450 ng total RNA yielded TCR beta cDNA via a constant-region primer. Slightly modified ARM-PCR with three nested multiplex PCR rounds yielded TCR beta libraries. Primers for the first two PCR rounds were TRBV1-TRBV30 forward primers and a C-beta reverse primer (roughly 10 cycles per round). TCRdb analysed the multiplex PCR reads with MiXCR anew, one entry per CDR3 protein. The data show about 190,000 distinct CDR3 sequences, roughly 80% seen once.

The chain has TRBV12-3 or TRBV12-4 and TRBJ2-7; D call uncertain. The sequencing sample was made of tumor tissue from primary liver carcinoma. The clonotype comes from a man aged 40-55 years with primary liver carcinoma and hepatitis B virus infection. The CDR3 sequence: CASSFVGLEHYF. In DNA, the CDR3 is TGTGCCAGCAGTTTCGTAGGCCTCGAGCATTACTTC.